These 32 T cell receptor beta chains were all obtained from the same sample, sequenced in a study of beta chain features in type 1 diabetes. Expressed TCRB transcripts were sequenced because the entire RNA isolate underwent reverse transcription. Clones were read by immunoSEQ multiplex PCR, and TCRdb kept only the in-frame ones, dropping some. The data hold some 900,000 clones, with 15% to 20% observed a single time. The sample was naive CD4+ T cells from blood. The receptor source for this set is a woman under 30 in good health.

The genes are TRBV5-1 and TRBJ1-6, with D unresolved. Trimming took 4 bases from V and 7 from J, leaving 9 bases between them. The CDR3 loop spans 13 amino acids. Germline lookup yields CDR1 SGHRS and CDR2 YFSETQ. The CDR3: CASSDLSNSPLHF. DNA for the CDR3: TGCGCCAGCAGCGACCTCAGCAATTCACCCCTCCACTTT.

For the CDR3, the DNA is TGTGCCGGAGACCGTACGGACAATACCGGGGAGCTGTTTTTT. Residues: CAGDRTDNTGELFF. This chain uses TRBV21-1 with TRBJ2-2; the table assigns TRBD1, which was not confirmed against the DNA. TRBV21-1 is an annotated pseudogene. The CDR3 contains 14 residues.

This clone appeared a few times. The chain has TRBV6-5 and TRBJ1-1; no definite D call. With 5 bases removed from V and 0 bases from J, the gap between germline ends came to 13 bases. The CDR3 spans 15 residues. Germline CDR1 and CDR2: MNHEY and SVGAGI. The CDR3 sequence: CASSGGSLLNTEAFF. The CDR3 coding sequence is TGTGCCAGCAGTGGAGGATCGCTATTGAACACTGAAGCTTTCTTT.

The CDR3 spells CASSFDTYEKLFF. DNA for the CDR3: TGCGCCAGCAGCTTTGACACCTATGAAAAACTGTTTTTT. The rearrangement links TRBV5-1 to TRBJ1-4; D gene ambiguous. This CDR3 is built from 13 residues. Germline CDR1 SGHRS, CDR2 YFSETQ. Between the trimmed V and J ends, which lost 2 bases and 6 bases, there was a span of 8 bases.

In the case of this clone: The sample contains more than one DNA sequence encoding this CDR3. The chain couples TRBV28 to TRBJ1-2; D is undetermined. Germline lookup yields CDR1 MDHEN and CDR2 SYDVKM. The CDR3 has 12 residues. V was pared by 5 bases and J by 3 bases, with 7 bases between. The CDR3 nucleotides read TGTGCCAGCAGTGGGGTCGACTATGGCTACACCTTC. As protein: CASSGVDYGYTF.

V usage is TRBV18 and J usage is TRBJ2-1, with TRBD2 matching over 14 bases. V lost 5 bases and J lost 1; bases outside the gene matches: 13. The germline gives CDR1 KGHSH, CDR2 LQKENI. This CDR3 spans 20 amino acids. The CDR3 coding sequence is TGTGCCAGCTCATCTTACCTAGGGACTAGCGGGAGTCAATCCTACAATGAGCAGTTCTTC. Its protein product is CASSSYLGTSGSQSYNEQFF.

As concerns this clone: The same CDR3 also results from other DNA sequences found in this sample. This rearrangement joins TRBV9 to TRBJ2-5; 13 bases match TRBD2. The germline V gene encodes CDR1 SGDLS and CDR2 YYNGEE. V shed 0 bases, J shed 4 bases, and the junction held 3 bases outside the gene matches. The CDR3 runs 16 residues. CDR3 in DNA: TGTGCCAGCAGCGTAGGACTAGCGGGAGGCGGAGAGACCCAGTACTTC. As protein: CASSVGLAGGGETQYF.

J is TRBJ2-7 and V is TRBV6-5; D unclear. V was cut by 0 bases and J by 1 base, with 13 bases left in between. This CDR3 has 16 amino acids. Per germline, CDR1 MNHEY and CDR2 SVGAGI. The CDR3 bases are TGTGCCAGCAGTTACTCGATCGGCACACGATCCTACGAGCAGTACTTC. It is translated as CASSYSIGTRSYEQYF.

The V gene is TRBV4-2, the J gene TRBJ2-7; D is unclear. CDR3 length: 15 residues. CDR1 and CDR2 from the germline V gene are LGHNA and YNFKEQ. Between the trimmed V and J ends, which lost 1 base and 2 bases, there was a span of 12 bases. The DNA of the CDR3 is TGTGCCAGCAGCCAAGCTCATACAGCCACCTACGAGCAGTACTTC. This translates into CASSQAHTATYEQYF.

A few counts support this clone. The chain joins TRBV7-2 to TRBJ2-3; the match to TRBD2 covers 9 bases. Germline-derived CDR1 and CDR2 are SGHTA and FQGNSA. The junction had 5 bases not matched to a gene; V was cut back by 3 bases and J by 4 bases. This CDR3 is built from 15 residues. CDR3 amino acids: CASSFSGRLADTQYF. Written as DNA, the CDR3 is TGTGCCAGCAGCTTTAGCGGGAGATTGGCAGATACGCAGTATTTT.

This clone was counted a few times. The chain is built from TRBV7-3 and TRBJ2-2, with 14 bases lining up with TRBD2. Germline lookup yields CDR1 SGHTA and CDR2 FQGTGA. This CDR3 region has 14 residues. Losses at the gene ends were 5 bases for V and 13 bases for J; bases not matched to a gene: 6. Here the CDR3 DNA reads TGTGCCAGCAGCCCAGGGACTAGCGGGAGTGTGCTGTTTTTT. Translation: CASSPGTSGSVLFF.

This clone was seen a handful of times. The rearrangement uses TRBV6-5 and TRBJ2-5, with 9 nucleotides matching TRBD2. Unmatched junction bases numbered 5, after V lost 5 bases and J lost 4 bases. The CDR3 has 14 residues. Germline lookup yields CDR1 MNHEY and CDR2 SVGAGI. The CDR3 region is CASSPLAGVETQYF. Here the CDR3 DNA reads TGTGCCAGCAGTCCCTTAGCGGGAGTAGAGACCCAGTACTTC.

This chain uses TRBV4-2 with TRBJ2-1, with 9 nucleotides matching TRBD2. CDR1 is LGHNA, CDR2 YNFKEQ, per germline. The V gene end was trimmed by 4 bases and the J gene end by 4 bases; junction bases not matched to a gene: 5. The CDR3 is made up of 15 amino acids. CDR3 sequence (DNA): TGTGCCAGCAGCCCACAGACTAGCGGATACAATGAGCAGTTCTTC. This sequence encodes CASSPQTSGYNEQFF.

The V gene is TRBV15, the J gene TRBJ1-2; D not resolved. The germline CDR1 and CDR2 sequences are LNHNV and YYDKDF (reference sequence). The CDR3 sequence is 13 residues long. The ends were cut back, 0 bases at V and 5 bases at J, with 7 bases in the middle. Written as DNA, the CDR3 is TGTGCCACCAGCAGAGACGACCTGTATGGCTACACCTTC. Translated: CATSRDDLYGYTF.

This chain joins TRBV18 and TRBJ2-6; 7 bases match TRBD2. The length of the CDR3 is 17 residues. The J segment lost 0 bases and the V segment lost 3 bases, leaving 5 bases of the junction unmatched. The germline V gene encodes CDR1 KGHSH and CDR2 LQKENI. The CDR3 is CASSPRGVLSGANVLTF. The CDR3 region has the DNA TGTGCCAGCTCACCCCGGGGGGTGCTCTCTGGGGCCAACGTCCTGACTTTC.

This clone showed up just a few times. The rearrangement joins TRBV7-8 to TRBJ2-1; 13 positions agree with TRBD2. The germline CDR1 and CDR2 sequences are SGHVS and FQNEAQ. V was pared by 5 bases and J by 8 bases, with 6 bases of the junction left unmatched. The CDR3 has 15 amino acids. In nucleotides, the CDR3 is TGTGCCAGCAGCCATGGACTAGCGGGAGACCATGAGCAGTTCTTC. Translating it yields CASSHGLAGDHEQFF.

Points on this clone: Other DNA sequences of this sample code for an identical CDR3. The CDR3 reads CASSPGQGSEQFF. The CDR3 DNA follows: TGTGCCAGCAGCCCAGGACAGGGGAGTGAGCAGTTCTTC. The chain carries TRBV7-3 and TRBJ2-1, with 9 positions matching TRBD1. The germline V gene encodes CDR1 SGHTA and CDR2 FQGTGA. This CDR3 spans 13 amino acids. V dropped 5 bases and J dropped 9; count of bases not matched to a gene: 5.

This CDR3 reads CASGGANEKLFF. The CDR3 bases are TGTGCCAGCGGTGGGGCTAATGAAAAACTGTTTTTT. The chain employs TRBV6-5 and TRBJ1-4, with D uncertain. V was cut by 8 bases and J by 3 bases, with 7 bases left in between. This CDR3 region has 12 residues. The germline gives CDR1 MNHEY, CDR2 SVGAGI.

The V call is TRBV5-4, the J call TRBJ2-7, with 8 bases that match TRBD2. J was trimmed by 6 bases and V by 5 bases; bases with no gene match: 13. Germline values: CDR1 SGHNT, CDR2 YYREEE (reference sequence). The CDR3 contains 15 residues. The CDR3 spells CASSSIAGRRGEQYF. The CDR3 bases are TGTGCCAGCAGTAGTATAGCGGGACGGCGAGGCGAGCAGTACTTC.

The V and J genes are TRBV2 and TRBJ1-1; 8 positions agree with TRBD1. Germline trimming cut 6 bases from V and 0 bases from J; bases unmatched to any gene: 6. The CDR3 contains 15 residues. From germline, CDR1 is SNHLY and CDR2 FYNNEI. CDR3 sequence: CASRATGVMNTEAFF. DNA for the CDR3: TGTGCCAGCAGAGCGACAGGGGTAATGAACACTGAAGCTTTCTTT.

This clone was observed a few times. The chain has TRBV7-9 and TRBJ2-5; 9 nucleotides align to TRBD1. Germline V gene data show CDR1 as SEHNR and CDR2 as FQNEAQ (reference sequence). This CDR3 is built from 14 residues. Trimming at V came to 6 bases and at J to 4 bases, leaving 6 bases not matched to a gene. CDR3 nucleotide sequence: TGTGCCAGCAGTTCCGGGACAGGGTTAGAGACCCAGTACTTC. It translates to CASSSGTGLETQYF.

The chain carries TRBV6-5 and TRBJ2-2; a weak D match, TRBD1 (6 bases). Germline CDR1 MNHEY, CDR2 SVGAGI. CDR3 length: 14 amino acids. With 6 bases removed from V and 3 bases from J, the gap between germline ends came to 11 bases. The CDR3 reads CASRFPGDTGELFF. The DNA of the CDR3 is TGTGCCAGCAGATTCCCAGGGGACACCGGGGAGCTGTTTTTT.

In its sample, this clone was seen a few times. The rearrangement uses TRBV4-3 and TRBJ1-5; 9 bases line up with TRBD1. Germline trimming cut 7 bases from V and 4 bases from J; bases unmatched to any gene: 14. CDR3 length: 17 amino acids. Germline-derived CDR1 and CDR2 are LGHNA and YSLEER. CDR3 amino acids: CASTMGDREGGNQPQHF. The CDR3 region has the DNA TGCGCCAGCACCATGGGGGACAGGGAGGGAGGAAATCAGCCCCAGCATTTT.

The chain uses TRBV2 and TRBJ2-5; tentative D call: TRBD1 (6 bases). V gave up 7 bases and J gave up 5 bases, with 20 bases separating them. Looked up from germline, CDR1 is SNHLY and CDR2 is FYNNEI. The CDR3 totals 15 residues. The CDR3 DNA sequence: TGTGCCAGCATCGCTCGCTTGGGGGCAACGGAGACCCAGTACTTC. Translated: CASIARLGATETQYF.

The V gene is TRBV18, the J gene TRBJ2-7; 8 bases line up with TRBD1. The CDR3 loop spans 15 amino acids. V lost 3 bases, J lost 4 bases, and 8 bases stayed unmatched. CDR1 is KGHSH, CDR2 LQKENI, per germline. The CDR3 DNA reads TGTGCCAGCTCACCTATCGCCCAGGGGGCGTACGAGCAGTACTTC. Amino acids: CASSPIAQGAYEQYF. Full variable domain (outside the CDR3, taken from reference TRBV18 and TRBJ2-7): NAGVMQNPRHLVRRRGQEARLRCSPMKGHSHVYWYRQLPEEGLKFMVYLQKENIIDESGMPKERFSAEFPKEGPSILRIQQVVRGDSAAYFCASSPIAQGAYEQYFGPGTRLTVT.

This clone showed up just a few times. V and J are TRBV7-9 and TRBJ1-5; D gene ambiguous. Between the trimmed V and J ends, which lost 1 base and 5 bases, there was a span of 12 bases. Germline V gene data show CDR1 as SEHNR and CDR2 as FQNEAQ (reference sequence). The CDR3 has 15 amino acids. This chain's CDR3 is CASSLGWTHDQPQHF. Written as DNA, the CDR3 is TGTGCCAGCAGCTTAGGGTGGACCCATGATCAGCCCCAGCATTTT.

The rearrangement links TRBV27 to TRBJ2-5; weak D call: TRBD1 (6 bases). The CDR3 consists of 14 residues. Germline V gene data show CDR1 as MNHEY and CDR2 as SMNVEV (reference sequence). V was cut by 1 base and J by 3 bases, with 9 bases left in between. In DNA form, the CDR3 reads TGTGCCAGCAGTTTATGGTCAGGGGAAGAGACCCAGTACTTC. As protein: CASSLWSGEETQYF.

The table lists this clone with a few counts. The J gene is TRBJ2-1, the V gene TRBV5-6; 10 positions match TRBD2. The CDR3 covers 17 residues. Germline CDR1 reads SGHDT; CDR2 reads YYEEEE. J lost 6 bases, V lost 7 bases, and 16 bases had no gene match. The CDR3 reads CASEGHPGLAFPNEQFF. The CDR3 DNA reads as TGTGCCAGCGAGGGCCACCCGGGACTAGCGTTCCCCAATGAGCAGTTCTTC.

This clone was found a few times. This chain uses TRBV19 with TRBJ1-1; the D is unclear. The CDR3 is 13 residues long. Trimming cost V 3 bases and J 1 base, with 6 bases left between them. The V gene's germline CDR1 is LNHDA and CDR2 SQIVND (reference sequence). CDR3 sequence: CASSINKNTEAFF. CDR3 DNA: TGTGCCAGTAGTATTAATAAGAACACTGAAGCTTTCTTT.

This clone came up a few times. The V and J genes are TRBV23-1 and TRBJ2-1; the match to TRBD2 covers 10 bases. Being an ORF, TRBV23-1 has a function that is uncertain. Trimming at V came to 4 bases and at J to 3 bases, leaving 3 bases not matched to a gene. The CDR3 loop spans 15 amino acids. The CDR3 loop reads CASSLTSGHYNEQFF. CDR3 nucleotide sequence: TGCGCCAGCAGTCTGACTAGCGGGCACTACAATGAGCAGTTCTTC.

The rearrangement links TRBV9 to TRBJ2-6; D possibly corresponds to TRBD1 (6 bases). V lost 5 bases and J lost 4, with 13 bases in between. The CDR3 is 15 amino acids. Looked up from germline, CDR1 is SGDLS and CDR2 is YYNGEE. This CDR3 reads CASRRQGTGANVLTF. In DNA, the CDR3 is TGTGCCAGCAGGCGGCAGGGGACAGGGGCCAACGTCCTGACTTTC.

This chain joins TRBV7-2 and TRBJ2-7; 8 bases are a match to TRBD2. The V segment lost 1 base and the J segment 4 bases; nucleotides outside the gene matches: 6. Germline loops: CDR1 SGHTA, CDR2 FQGNSA. This CDR3 spans 15 amino acids. CDR3 amino acids: CASSLVSGSGYEQYF. The CDR3 DNA reads as TGTGCCAGCAGCTTAGTAAGCGGGAGTGGTTACGAGCAGTACTTC.